The T cell receptor (beta chain) under discussion was sequenced for a study of a mutant IDH1 vaccine in newly diagnosed glioma. On the study more broadly: In some groups vaccination began 4-6 weeks post-radiotherapy; others received it with temozolomide.

Note on this clone: Its antigen is still unknown.

Regarding time point: week 35, safety follow-up. Vaccinated patients received 300 ug of mutant IDH1 20-mer peptide per dose, with topical imiquimod. The patients were given eight vaccinations, one each in weeks 1, 3, 5, 7, 11, 15, 19 and 23. This CDR3 spans 19 amino acids. TCRdb's copy holds only in-frame clones and misses some; the assay was immunoSEQ multiplex PCR. The sample carries around 32,000 clones, around 77% recorded once. The source material was PBMCs, sampled from a glioma patient whose treatment included an IDH1 peptide vaccine. The genes are TRBV7-5 and TRBJ2-6; whether TRBD2, the table's D call, matches the DNA was not checked. TRBV7-5 is flagged as a pseudogene. The origin of this receptor is a man in his forties or fifties with glioma. Some clones in this sample may be carry-over from other donors' samples. The CDR3 DNA is TGTGTCAGAAGCTTAGGTGGGGGGGCATGGAGCTCTGGGGCCAACGTCCTGACTTTC. Encoded protein: CVRSLGGGAWSSGANVLTF.